These T cell receptor beta chains were read from a single sample in a study of response to subunit inactivated influenza vaccine. TCRdb called the RT-PCR reads again in MiXCR, with one record for every CDR3 protein. The sample gives 530,000 or so distinct CDR3 sequences, about 25% of which show up once; 1.5% to 2% is in the top ten. Here the sequenced sample was CD4+ T cells sorted from PBMCs, taken approximately 5 days after vaccination. The receptors derive from a man in his fifties who received an inactivated influenza vaccine. CDR3s include the opening cysteine and the closing phenylalanine or tryptophan. D genes are given only for firm matches. Clone sizes are given selectively: once, few, many, or a class where the clone is expanded.

length,J,V,size,D,DNA,CDR3
14,TRBJ2-5,TRBV7-2,.,TRBD2,TGTGCCAGCAGCGCTGGGACTACCGGGACGACCCAGTACTTC,CASSAGTTGTTQYF
15,TRBJ2-5,TRBV4-3,.,.,TGCGCCAGCAGCCAAGATCCAACTAGGGGGGAGACCCAGTACTTC,CASSQDPTRGETQYF
14,TRBJ1-5,TRBV27,.,.,TGTGCCAGCAGTTCCCCTGCCCTCAATCAGCCCCAGCATTTT,CASSSPALNQPQHF
13,TRBJ2-1,TRBV15,few,.,TGTGCCACCAGCAGAGCGTCTGCCAATGAGCAGTTCTTC,CATSRASANEQFF
14,TRBJ2-1,TRBV20-1,.,.,TGCAGTGCTGGGCTGGGGGGCCCTTACAATGAGCAGTTCTTC,CSAGLGGPYNEQFF
15,TRBJ2-3,TRBV5-1,.,.,TGCGCCAGCAGCTTGAGCTTAGGACGCTCAGATACGCAGTATTTT,CASSLSLGRSDTQYF
15,TRBJ2-1,TRBV4-1,.,.,TGCGCCAGCAGCCAAGAAAGGGCCCGAAGCAATGAGCAGTTCTTC,CASSQERARSNEQFF
15,TRBJ1-1,TRBV10-3,.,TRBD1,TGTGCCATCAGTGTGGCGACAGGGGTGAACACTGAAGCTTTCTTT,CAISVATGVNTEAFF
13,TRBJ2-1,TRBV2,.,.,TGTGCCAGCAGTGACACAGGGTTTTCTGAGCAGTTCTTC,CASSDTGFSEQFF
17,TRBJ2-6,TRBV20-1,few,TRBD1,TGCAGTGCTACTCAGCCAGGGGGCGGCTCTGGGGCCAACGTCCTGACTTTC,CSATQPGGGSGANVLTF
14,TRBJ2-5,TRBV5-1,.,.,TGCGCCAGCAGCTTCCGTCCCGACGAGGAGACCCAGTACTTC,CASSFRPDEETQYF
13,TRBJ1-5,TRBV12-3/TRBV12-4,many,.,TGTGCCAGCAGTTTGACGCGTTCGGAGCCCCAGCATTTT,CASSLTRSEPQHF
15,TRBJ2-7,TRBV18,once,.,TGTGCCAGCTCACCACCATCCGGGCCGCCCTACGAGCAGTACTTC,CASSPPSGPPYEQYF
14,TRBJ1-2,TRBV11-2,few,.,TGTGCCAGCAGCTTAGCATGGGACCTCTATGGCTACACCTTC,CASSLAWDLYGYTF
13,TRBJ1-2,TRBV12-3/TRBV12-4,.,.,TGTGCCAGCAGTTTTCAGGGTTTCAATGGCTACACCTTC,CASSFQGFNGYTF
13,TRBJ1-2,TRBV7-9,.,.,TGTGCCAGCAGCGCCACAGAGCCCTATGGCTACACCTTC,CASSATEPYGYTF
15,TRBJ1-1,TRBV6-2/TRBV6-3,many,.,TGTGCCAGCATTAAGAACCTCGGGGGGAGGACTGAAGCTTTCTTT,CASIKNLGGRTEAFF
14,TRBJ2-7,TRBV5-1,few,.,TGCGCCAGCAGCTCCTTGCGGGCTTCCTACGAGCAGTACTTC,CASSSLRASYEQYF
16,TRBJ2-1,TRBV21-1,.,.,TGTGCCAGCAGCACGTCTGGGAGCGGGTCTTGGAATGAGCAGTTCTTC,CASSTSGSGSWNEQFF
14,TRBJ2-3,TRBV6-1,.,.,TGTGCCAGCAGTGAATTCGGGAACACAGATACGCAGTATTTT,CASSEFGNTDTQYF
13,TRBJ2-6,TRBV29-1,.,TRBD2,TGCAGCGCGGGGGGGGCTGGGGCCAACGTCCTGACTTTC,CSAGGAGANVLTF
13,TRBJ2-3,TRBV18,.,.,TGTGCCAGCGCCGCGGGAATCACAGATACGCAGTATTTT,CASAAGITDTQYF
13,TRBJ2-3,TRBV7-9,many,.,TGTGCCAGCAGCCCCCGGGGCCCAGATACGCAGTATTTT,CASSPRGPDTQYF
14,TRBJ2-5,TRBV18,.,.,TGTGCCAGCTCACCACCGATGCGACAAGAGACCCAGTACTTC,CASSPPMRQETQYF
15,TRBJ2-3,TRBV20-1,few,TRBD2,TGCAGTGCTAGAGGGAGCGGGGGGACCACAGATACGCAGTATTTT,CSARGSGGTTDTQYF
11,TRBJ2-3,TRBV6-2/TRBV6-3,.,.,TGTGCCAGCGGCGACACAGATACGCAGTATTTT,CASGDTDTQYF
15,TRBJ2-1,TRBV4-3,.,.,TGCGCCAGCAGCCAAGATGTATGGCGGAACAATGAGCAGTTCTTC,CASSQDVWRNNEQFF
14,TRBJ2-7,TRBV6-2/TRBV6-3,.,TRBD1,TGTGCCAGCAGGAGGACAGGGGGCGCCTACGAGCAGTACTTC,CASRRTGGAYEQYF
18,TRBJ2-1,TRBV12-3/TRBV12-4,few,.,TGTGCCAGCAGTTTTGTGGCGCGGGGGCCCTACAAACGCAATGAGCAGTTCTTC,CASSFVARGPYKRNEQFF